The rows below give T cell receptor beta chains drawn from one sample of a study of OX40 agonist ivuxolimab in advanced cancers. Some clones are missing from TCRdb's copy, which holds only in-frame ones; the method was immunoSEQ multiplex PCR. This table has tens of thousands of clones, 85% to 90% appearing once. Sequenced material: CD4+ or CD8+ T cells sorted from blood, taken in a trial of the OX40 agonist ivuxolimab. The receptors originated from an adult with an advanced solid tumor such as melanoma, head and neck, liver or kidney cancer. The CDR3 runs from the conserved cysteine through the conserved F or W. The D gene is left open where the match is weak. Size is stated for part of the rows, as once, few or many counts, or as a class when the clone is expanded.

j_gene: TRBJ1-5
abundance: .
v_gene: TRBV7-2
d_gene: .
len: 14
CDR3nt: TGTGCCAGCAGCACTTGGGACGGTAATCAGCCCCAGCATTTT
CDR3aa: CASSTWDGNQPQHF

j_gene: TRBJ2-7
abundance: .
v_gene: TRBV6-1
d_gene: .
len: 11
CDR3nt: TGTGCCAGCAGTGAAGTAAACGAGCAGTACTTC
CDR3aa: CASSEVNEQYF

j_gene: TRBJ1-5
abundance: .
v_gene: TRBV28
d_gene: .
len: 15
CDR3nt: TGTGCCAGCAGTTTCCGGGGGGCTGGGAATCAGCCCCAGCATTTT
CDR3aa: CASSFRGAGNQPQHF

j_gene: TRBJ1-1
abundance: once
v_gene: TRBV4-2
d_gene: .
len: 16
CDR3nt: TGTGCCAGCAGCCAAGAAGACGGGAAACCTAACACTGAAGCTTTCTTT
CDR3aa: CASSQEDGKPNTEAFF

j_gene: TRBJ1-4
abundance: once
v_gene: TRBV19
d_gene: TRBD1
len: 15
CDR3nt: TGTGCCAGTAGTATCGGACAGGGTTTAAATGAAAAACTGTTTTTT
CDR3aa: CASSIGQGLNEKLFF

j_gene: TRBJ2-1
abundance: .
v_gene: TRBV19
d_gene: TRBD2
len: 14
CDR3nt: TGTGCCAGTAGTATAGCGGGAGGGCCAGGTGAGCAGTTCTTC
CDR3aa: CASSIAGGPGEQFF

j_gene: TRBJ2-1
abundance: .
v_gene: TRBV4-3
d_gene: TRBD2
len: 16
CDR3nt: TGCGCCAGCAGCCTTGATACTAGCGGGCCTTACAATGAGCAGTTCTTC
CDR3aa: CASSLDTSGPYNEQFF

j_gene: TRBJ2-7
abundance: .
v_gene: TRBV29-1
d_gene: .
len: 12
CDR3nt: TGCAGCGTTGATGGGGCCAACTACGAGCAGTACTTC
CDR3aa: CSVDGANYEQYF

j_gene: TRBJ1-1
abundance: .
v_gene: TRBV19
d_gene: .
len: 15
CDR3nt: TGTGCCAGTATCCCTCGACTGAATATGAACACTGAAGCTTTCTTT
CDR3aa: CASIPRLNMNTEAFF

j_gene: TRBJ2-1
abundance: .
v_gene: TRBV7-9
d_gene: .
len: 13
CDR3nt: TGTGCCAGCAGCTTAGAGGACTTCAATGAGCAGTTCTTC
CDR3aa: CASSLEDFNEQFF

j_gene: TRBJ2-1
abundance: .
v_gene: TRBV19
d_gene: TRBD1
len: 17
CDR3nt: TGTGCCAGTAGTATAAGGGGGGACAGGGGCGGATACAATGAGCAGTTCTTC
CDR3aa: CASSIRGDRGGYNEQFF

j_gene: TRBJ1-1
abundance: .
v_gene: TRBV13
d_gene: .
len: 16
CDR3nt: TGTGCCAGCAGCATAGTGCGGGACCTATCGAACACTGAAGCTTTCTTT
CDR3aa: CASSIVRDLSNTEAFF

j_gene: TRBJ2-3
abundance: .
v_gene: TRBV5-1
d_gene: TRBD2
len: 17
CDR3nt: TGCGCCAGCAGCCCTAGCGGGGGGGCCACCGCCGCAGATACGCAGTATTTT
CDR3aa: CASSPSGGATAADTQYF

j_gene: TRBJ1-1
abundance: .
v_gene: TRBV6-1
d_gene: .
len: 15
CDR3nt: TGTGCCAGCAGTGAAAACGGGGGGGCGAACACTGAAGCTTTCTTT
CDR3aa: CASSENGGANTEAFF

j_gene: TRBJ2-1
abundance: .
v_gene: TRBV29-1
d_gene: .
len: 15
CDR3nt: TGCAGCCCCCGGACAGAGAGGTTACCCTACAATGAGCAGTTCTTC
CDR3aa: CSPRTERLPYNEQFF

j_gene: TRBJ1-1
abundance: .
v_gene: TRBV19
d_gene: TRBD1
len: 14
CDR3nt: TGTGCCAGTAGTATAGTCACAGGGGGCACTGAAGCTTTCTTT
CDR3aa: CASSIVTGGTEAFF

j_gene: TRBJ1-1
abundance: .
v_gene: TRBV7-3
d_gene: .
len: 15
CDR3nt: TGTGCCAGCAGCTTAACGGGGGGGATGAACACTGAAGCTTTCTTT
CDR3aa: CASSLTGGMNTEAFF

j_gene: TRBJ2-1
abundance: .
v_gene: TRBV9
d_gene: TRBD2
len: 13
CDR3nt: TGTGCCAGCAGCGTCGGGAGGGCAAGTGAGCAGTTCTTC
CDR3aa: CASSVGRASEQFF

j_gene: TRBJ2-5
abundance: .
v_gene: TRBV27
d_gene: TRBD2
len: 15
CDR3nt: TGTGCCAGCCGAGGGCAGCGGGGGGTTCGAGAGACCCAGTACTTC
CDR3aa: CASRGQRGVRETQYF

j_gene: TRBJ2-7
abundance: .
v_gene: TRBV7-6
d_gene: TRBD2
len: 16
CDR3nt: TGTGCCAGCAGCTTAGAAACCCCGGGACTAGGCTACGAGCAGTACTTC
CDR3aa: CASSLETPGLGYEQYF

j_gene: TRBJ2-7
abundance: .
v_gene: TRBV18
d_gene: .
len: 13
CDR3nt: TGTGCCAGCTCACCCTCGGACACCTACGAGCAGTACTTC
CDR3aa: CASSPSDTYEQYF

j_gene: TRBJ2-7
abundance: .
v_gene: TRBV4-1
d_gene: .
len: 14
CDR3nt: TGCGCCAGCAGCCCCGACCCCGCGGCCTACGAGCAGTACTTC
CDR3aa: CASSPDPAAYEQYF

j_gene: TRBJ2-7
abundance: .
v_gene: TRBV5-1
d_gene: TRBD2
len: 15
CDR3nt: TGCGCCAGCAGCAGCCCAACTAGCGGGGGCCGGGAGCAGTACTTC
CDR3aa: CASSSPTSGGREQYF

j_gene: TRBJ1-5
abundance: .
v_gene: TRBV5-8
d_gene: .
len: 16
CDR3nt: TGTGCCAGCAGCTTTCCATTGGGAATGGGCAATCAGCCCCAGCATTTT
CDR3aa: CASSFPLGMGNQPQHF

j_gene: TRBJ1-5
abundance: .
v_gene: TRBV28
d_gene: .
len: 14
CDR3nt: TGTGCCAGCACCGATCCCAGCATGTCTCAGCCCCAGCATTTT
CDR3aa: CASTDPSMSQPQHF

j_gene: TRBJ2-5
abundance: once
v_gene: TRBV28
d_gene: .
len: 15
CDR3nt: TGTGCCAGCAGTGGGGTGGATTTGTGGCCCGGGGAGCAGTACTTC
CDR3aa: CASSGVDLWPGEQYF

j_gene: TRBJ2-1
abundance: .
v_gene: TRBV13
d_gene: .
len: 12
CDR3nt: TGTGCCAGCAGCTTAGTACACAATGAGCAGTTCTTC
CDR3aa: CASSLVHNEQFF

j_gene: TRBJ1-5
abundance: once
v_gene: TRBV2
d_gene: TRBD1
len: 20
CDR3nt: TGTGCCAGCAGTGTAGCCGACAGGGAAGGGGAAGGCTATAGCAATCAGCCCCAGCATTTT
CDR3aa: CASSVADREGEGYSNQPQHF

j_gene: TRBJ2-7
abundance: .
v_gene: TRBV7-9
d_gene: .
len: 17
CDR3nt: TGTGCCAGCAGCTTAGCGGAGACCCTTCCAGGGTCCTACGAGCAGTACTTC
CDR3aa: CASSLAETLPGSYEQYF

j_gene: TRBJ1-2
abundance: .
v_gene: TRBV7-8
d_gene: .
len: 16
CDR3nt: TGTGCCAGCAGCTTAGTGGACAGCCGTATTAACTATGGCTACACCTTC
CDR3aa: CASSLVDSRINYGYTF

j_gene: TRBJ1-2
abundance: .
v_gene: TRBV7-9
d_gene: .
len: 13
CDR3nt: TGTGCCAGCAGCGAAGGGACTGACTATGGCTACACCTTC
CDR3aa: CASSEGTDYGYTF

j_gene: TRBJ2-1
abundance: .
v_gene: TRBV4-3
d_gene: .
len: 15
CDR3nt: TGCGCCAGCAGCCAAGATCCGGGCTCCTACAATGAGCAGTTCTTC
CDR3aa: CASSQDPGSYNEQFF

j_gene: TRBJ1-1
abundance: .
v_gene: TRBV7-9
d_gene: .
len: 12
CDR3nt: TGTGCCAGCAGCTTCGGGAACACTGAAGCTTTCTTT
CDR3aa: CASSFGNTEAFF

j_gene: TRBJ1-5
abundance: .
v_gene: TRBV15
d_gene: .
len: 14
CDR3nt: TGTGCCACCAGCAGTCGACAGGTGGATCAGCCCCAGCATTTT
CDR3aa: CATSSRQVDQPQHF

j_gene: TRBJ1-1
abundance: few
v_gene: TRBV14
d_gene: TRBD1
len: 16
CDR3nt: TGTGCCAGCAGCCACTGGACAGGGGGCAGTAGGACTGAAGCTTTCTTT
CDR3aa: CASSHWTGGSRTEAFF